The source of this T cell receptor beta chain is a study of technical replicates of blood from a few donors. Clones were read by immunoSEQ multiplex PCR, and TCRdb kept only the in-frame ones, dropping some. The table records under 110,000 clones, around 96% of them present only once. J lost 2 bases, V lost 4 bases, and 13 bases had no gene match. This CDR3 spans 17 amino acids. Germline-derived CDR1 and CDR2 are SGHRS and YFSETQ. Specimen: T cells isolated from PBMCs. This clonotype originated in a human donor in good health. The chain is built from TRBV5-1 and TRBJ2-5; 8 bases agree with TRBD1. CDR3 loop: CASSLRLTGAPQETQYF. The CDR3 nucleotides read TGCGCCAGCAGCCTACGACTGACAGGGGCGCCTCAAGAGACCCAGTACTTC.